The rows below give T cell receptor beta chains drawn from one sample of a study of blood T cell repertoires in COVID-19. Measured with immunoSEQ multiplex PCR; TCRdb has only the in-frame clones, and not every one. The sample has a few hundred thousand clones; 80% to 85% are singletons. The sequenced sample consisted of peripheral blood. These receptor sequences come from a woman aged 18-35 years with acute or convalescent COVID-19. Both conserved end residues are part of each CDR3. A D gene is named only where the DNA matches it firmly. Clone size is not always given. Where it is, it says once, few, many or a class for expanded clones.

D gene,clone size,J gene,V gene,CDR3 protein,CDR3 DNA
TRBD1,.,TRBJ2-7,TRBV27,CASSLSFRGTYEQYF,TGTGCCAGCAGTTTATCGTTCAGGGGGACCTACGAGCAGTACTTC
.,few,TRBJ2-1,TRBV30,CAWSVTYNEQFF,TGTGCCTGGAGTGTAACTTACAATGAGCAGTTCTTC
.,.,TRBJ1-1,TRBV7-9,CASTPFTGAEAFF,TGTGCCAGCACCCCGTTCACGGGGGCTGAAGCTTTCTTT
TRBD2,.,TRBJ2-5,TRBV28,CASTLALGAGGLQETQYF,TGTGCCAGCACCCTCGCCCTCGGAGCGGGAGGTCTCCAAGAGACCCAGTACTTC
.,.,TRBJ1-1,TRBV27,CASKRGNTEAFF,TGTGCCAGCAAGCGGGGGAACACTGAAGCTTTCTTT
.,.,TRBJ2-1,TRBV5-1,CASFRGGNYNEQFF,TGCGCCAGCTTTAGGGGGGGAAATTACAATGAGCAGTTCTTC
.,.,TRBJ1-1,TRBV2,CANSGDMNTEAFF,TGTGCCAACTCAGGGGACATGAACACTGAAGCTTTCTTT
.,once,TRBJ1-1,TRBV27,CASSSQYHAEAFF,TGTGCCAGCAGTTCCCAGTACCACGCTGAAGCTTTCTTT
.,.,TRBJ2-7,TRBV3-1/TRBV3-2,CASSRRLRDEQYF,TGTGCCAGCAGCCGGCGACTCAGGGACGAGCAGTACTTC
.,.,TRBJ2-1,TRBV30,CAWSPLAHDYNEQFF,TGTGCCTGGAGCCCACTAGCACACGACTACAATGAGCAGTTCTTC
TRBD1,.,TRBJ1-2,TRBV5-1,CASSPGTGGSFGYTF,TGCGCCAGCAGCCCTGGAACAGGGGGCTCTTTTGGCTACACCTTC
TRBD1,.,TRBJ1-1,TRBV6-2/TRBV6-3,CASSYSRGQGVNTEAFF,TGTGCCAGCAGTTACTCGAGGGGACAGGGAGTGAACACTGAAGCTTTCTTT
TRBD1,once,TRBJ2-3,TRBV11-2,CASSGRGIDTQYF,TGTGCCAGCAGTGGCAGGGGGATAGATACGCAGTATTTT
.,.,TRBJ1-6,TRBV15,CATSRDPSGANSPLHF,TGTGCCACCAGCAGAGATCCATCAGGGGCAAATTCACCCCTCCACTTT
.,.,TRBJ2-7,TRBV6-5,CASSLGYEQYF,TGTGCCAGCAGCCTAGGCTACGAGCAGTACTTC
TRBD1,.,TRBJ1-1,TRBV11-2,CASSLNGQGATEAFF,TGTGCCAGCAGCTTAAACGGACAGGGGGCCACTGAAGCTTTCTTT
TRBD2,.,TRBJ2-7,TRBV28,CASSSDSGSTYEQYF,TGTGCCAGCAGTTCAGACAGCGGGAGCACATACGAGCAGTACTTC
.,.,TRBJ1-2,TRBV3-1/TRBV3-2,CASSQYSGGYTF,TGTGCCAGCAGCCAATACAGCGGTGGCTACACCTTC
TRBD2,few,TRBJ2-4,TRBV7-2,CASSSFSLTSGLNIQYF,TGTGCCAGCAGCTCCTTCTCTCTAACTAGCGGTTTAAACATTCAGTACTTC
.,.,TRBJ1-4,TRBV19,CASSLGSGSFGEKLFF,TGTGCCAGTAGTTTGGGAAGCGGAAGTTTTGGTGAAAAACTGTTTTTT
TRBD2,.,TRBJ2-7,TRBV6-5,CASSTSGGPYEQYF,TGTGCCAGCAGTACTAGCGGTGGGCCCTACGAGCAGTACTTC
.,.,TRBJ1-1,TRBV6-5,CASSYTFGVSSEAFF,TGTGCCAGCAGTTACACATTCGGGGTTAGCTCTGAAGCTTTCTTT
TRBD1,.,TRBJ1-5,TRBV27,CASSPDREGGHQPQHF,TGTGCCAGCAGTCCGGACAGGGAGGGGGGGCATCAGCCCCAGCATTTT
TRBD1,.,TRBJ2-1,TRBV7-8,CASSVLGTGTYNEQFF,TGTGCCAGCAGCGTCTTGGGGACAGGAACGTACAATGAGCAGTTCTTC
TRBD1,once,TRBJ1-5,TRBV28,CASSLWAIQGDRNQPQHF,TGTGCCAGCAGTTTATGGGCGATACAGGGGGATCGCAATCAGCCCCAGCATTTT
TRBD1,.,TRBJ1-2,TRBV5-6,CASSLGDRGFGYTF,TGTGCCAGCAGCTTGGGGGACAGGGGTTTTGGCTACACCTTC
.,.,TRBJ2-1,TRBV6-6,CASSYGTGLHRGEQFF,TGTGCCAGCAGTTACGGAACAGGGTTACATCGGGGTGAGCAGTTCTTC
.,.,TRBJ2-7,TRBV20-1,CSAVANYEQYF,TGCAGTGCTGTAGCCAACTACGAGCAGTACTTC
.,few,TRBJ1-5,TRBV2,CASRGQTGVSNQPQHF,TGTGCCAGCAGAGGTCAAACAGGAGTTAGCAATCAGCCCCAGCATTTT
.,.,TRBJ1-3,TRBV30,CAWSVVRETTIYF,TGTGCCTGGAGTGTAGTCCGGGAGACCACCATATATTTT
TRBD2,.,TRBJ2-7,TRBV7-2,CASRQEGGLAGNQYEQYF,TGTGCCAGCAGACAAGAGGGAGGACTAGCGGGAAACCAGTACGAGCAGTACTTC
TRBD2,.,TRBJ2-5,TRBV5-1,CASSSLAGGIIETQYF,TGCGCCAGCAGCTCGCTAGCGGGAGGTATCATTGAGACCCAGTACTTC
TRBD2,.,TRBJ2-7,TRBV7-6,CASSLGRGTSGYEQYF,TGTGCCAGCAGCTTAGGGAGGGGGACTAGCGGATACGAGCAGTACTTC
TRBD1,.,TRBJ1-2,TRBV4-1,CASSQDLWDSYGYTF,TGCGCCAGCAGCCAAGATCTCTGGGACAGCTATGGCTACACCTTC
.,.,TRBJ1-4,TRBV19,CASIGSHATNEKLFF,TGTGCCAGTATCGGGAGCCATGCAACTAATGAAAAACTGTTTTTT